The clone carrying this T cell receptor beta chain has just one count. Its antigen is still unknown. It was by quantitative 5'-RACE with molecular barcodes that TCR beta libraries were made. TCRdb redid the calling of the 5' RACE reads with MiXCR, one entry per CDR3 protein. Among about 360,000 distinct CDR3 sequences listed, more than 20% were seen once. The germline CDR1 and CDR2 sequences are SEHNR and FQNEAQ (reference sequence). With 5 bases clipped from V and 2 bases from J, the junction kept 8 bases outside the gene matches. The CDR3 runs 15 residues. The sample is drawn from a study of CD8 T cells in ankylosing spondylitis. Whole-study results and caveats: A number of the motif variants had already been described in reactive arthritis synovial fluid and blood. Significant enrichment of disease-linked clones was reportedly seen in matched ankylosing spondylitis synovial fluid.

This chain connects TRBV7-9 to TRBJ2-7; 8 bases agree with TRBD1. The specimen was blood, either unsorted or a sorted T cell fraction (not recorded which). The sequence came from a male donor with ankylosing spondylitis or in good health (not recorded which). The CDR3 protein is CASSPGDRGTYEQYF. The DNA of the CDR3 is TGTGCCAGCAGCCCAGGTGACAGGGGCACCTACGAGCAGTACTTC.